The 2 T cell receptor beta chains presented below share a single source sample, sequenced in a study of T cells after posttransplantation cyclophosphamide. The method was immunoSEQ multiplex PCR; TCRdb's version includes in-frame clones alone and lacks a portion of them. The sample yields roughly 16,000 clones, 80% to 90% seen once. Sampled 1 year posttransplant, controls received myeloablative marrow transplants, methotrexate and a calcineurin inhibitor. Sequenced here: PBMCs, sampled after an allogeneic stem cell transplant with a calcineurin inhibitor and methotrexate. The source is a male patient between 50 and 60 years old who received an allogeneic stem cell transplant from an unrelated donor, was CMV-positive, and had chronic GVHD only. Some T cells may trace back to the graft donor.

In its sample, this clone was seen a few times. This rearrangement joins TRBV4-1 to TRBJ1-3; TRBD1 matches 9 bases. This CDR3 contains 14 residues. Germline lookup yields CDR1 MGHRA and CDR2 YSYEKL. V was clipped by 1 base and J by 7 bases; unmatched bases: 2. CDR3 in amino acids: CASSQVTGGNTIYF. The CDR3 coding sequence is TGCGCCAGCAGCCAAGTGACAGGGGGGAACACCATATATTTT.

V gene TRBV2 combines with J gene TRBJ2-1, with 16 bases lining up with TRBD2. CDR1 is SNHLY, CDR2 FYNNEI, per germline. CDR3 length: 16 amino acids. The junction had 4 bases not matched to a gene; V was cut back by 6 bases and J by 5 bases. The CDR3 DNA reads as TGTGCCAGCAGGGGGACTAGCGGGAGGGGCGACAATGAGCAGTTCTTC. It codes for CASRGTSGRGDNEQFF.